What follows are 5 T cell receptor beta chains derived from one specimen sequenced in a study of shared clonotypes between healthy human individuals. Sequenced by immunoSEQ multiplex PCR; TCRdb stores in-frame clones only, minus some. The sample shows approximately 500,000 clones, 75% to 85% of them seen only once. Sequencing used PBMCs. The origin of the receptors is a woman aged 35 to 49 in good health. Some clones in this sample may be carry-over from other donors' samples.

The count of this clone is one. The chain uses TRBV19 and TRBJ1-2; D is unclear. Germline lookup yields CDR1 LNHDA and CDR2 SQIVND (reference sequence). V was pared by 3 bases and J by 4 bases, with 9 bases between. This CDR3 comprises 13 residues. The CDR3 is CASSIADGYGYTF. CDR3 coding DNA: TGTGCCAGTAGTATCGCAGATGGCTATGGCTACACCTTC.

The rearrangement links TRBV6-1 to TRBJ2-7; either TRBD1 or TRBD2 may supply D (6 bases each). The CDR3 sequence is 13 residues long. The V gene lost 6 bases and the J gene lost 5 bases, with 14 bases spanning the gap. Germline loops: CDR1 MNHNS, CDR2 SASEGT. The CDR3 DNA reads TGTGCCAGCAGAGAGGGGGGTTTGGACGAGCAGTACTTC. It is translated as CASREGGLDEQYF.

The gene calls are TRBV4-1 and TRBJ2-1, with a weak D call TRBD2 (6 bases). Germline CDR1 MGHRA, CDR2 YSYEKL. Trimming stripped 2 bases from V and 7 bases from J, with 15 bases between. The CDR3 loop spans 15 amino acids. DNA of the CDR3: TGCGCCAGCAGCCAAAGCAGTGGGAGGCCTAATGAGCAGTTCTTC. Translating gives CASSQSSGRPNEQFF.

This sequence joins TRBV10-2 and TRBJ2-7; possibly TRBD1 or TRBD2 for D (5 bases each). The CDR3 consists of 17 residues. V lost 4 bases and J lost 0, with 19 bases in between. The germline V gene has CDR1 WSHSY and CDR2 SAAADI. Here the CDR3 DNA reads TGCGCCAGCAGTGCCCGAGTGGGGGTTATCTCCTCCTACGAGCAGTACTTC. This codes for CASSARVGVISSYEQYF.

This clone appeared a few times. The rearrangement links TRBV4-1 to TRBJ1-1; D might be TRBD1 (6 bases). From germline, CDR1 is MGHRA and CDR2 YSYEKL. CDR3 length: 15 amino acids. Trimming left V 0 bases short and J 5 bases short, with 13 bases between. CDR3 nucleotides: TGCGCCAGCAGCCAAGATCCAACAGGGAGTACTGAAGCTTTCTTT. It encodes CASSQDPTGSTEAFF.